Below, one T cell receptor beta chain is given with its context. The table came from immunoSEQ multiplex PCR; TCRdb's copy has only in-frame clones and leaves some out. The sample has nearly 80,000 clones; approximately 84% are singletons. The data stem from a study of OX40 agonist ivuxolimab in advanced cancers. Across the whole study: Patients took ivuxolimab, an agonistic anti-OX40 (CD134) antibody. Treatment received earlier with anti-PD-1, anti-PD-L1 or anti-CTLA-4 agents was allowed, and around 40% had some.

Germline V gene data show CDR1 as SNHLY and CDR2 as FYNNEI. The CDR3 totals 14 residues. With 5 bases clipped from V and 7 bases from J, the junction kept 7 bases outside the gene matches. The origin of this receptor is an adult with an advanced solid tumor such as melanoma, head and neck, liver or kidney cancer. The material sequenced was CD4+ or CD8+ T cells sorted from blood, taken in a trial of the OX40 agonist ivuxolimab. The chain joins TRBV2 to TRBJ2-7; 11 positions match TRBD1. CDR3 amino acids: CASSPGQGAREQYF. CDR3 DNA sequence: TGTGCCAGCAGTCCTGGACAGGGGGCGCGGGAGCAGTACTTC.